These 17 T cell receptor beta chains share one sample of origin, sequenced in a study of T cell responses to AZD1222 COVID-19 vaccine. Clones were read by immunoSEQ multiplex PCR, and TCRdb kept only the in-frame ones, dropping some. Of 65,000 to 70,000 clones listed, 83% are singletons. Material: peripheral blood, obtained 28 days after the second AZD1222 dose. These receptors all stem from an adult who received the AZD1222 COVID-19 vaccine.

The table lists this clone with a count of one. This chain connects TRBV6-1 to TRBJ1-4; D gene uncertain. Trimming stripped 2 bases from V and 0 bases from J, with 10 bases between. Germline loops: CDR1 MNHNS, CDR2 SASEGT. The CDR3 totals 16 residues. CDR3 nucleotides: TGTGCCAGCAGTGAATTTTTCGGAGCAACTAATGAAAAACTGTTTTTT. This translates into CASSEFFGATNEKLFF.

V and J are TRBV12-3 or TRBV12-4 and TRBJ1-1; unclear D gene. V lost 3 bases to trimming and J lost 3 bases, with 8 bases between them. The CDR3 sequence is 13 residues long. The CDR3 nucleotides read TGTGCCAGCAGTTTGTACCTTTACACTGAAGCTTTCTTT. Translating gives CASSLYLYTEAFF.

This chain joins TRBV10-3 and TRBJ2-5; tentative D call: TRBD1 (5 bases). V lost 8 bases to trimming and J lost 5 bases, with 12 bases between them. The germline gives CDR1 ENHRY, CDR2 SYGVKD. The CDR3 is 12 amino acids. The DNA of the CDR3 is TGTGCCATCCAGGGTCCTGGGGAGACCCAGTACTTC. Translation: CAIQGPGETQYF.

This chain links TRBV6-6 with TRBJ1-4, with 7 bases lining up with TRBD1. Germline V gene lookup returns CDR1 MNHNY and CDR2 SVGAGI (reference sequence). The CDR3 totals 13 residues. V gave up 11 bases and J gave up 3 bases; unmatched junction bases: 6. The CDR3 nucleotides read TGTGCCGTAAGACAGGGTGCTAATGAAAAACTGTTTTTT. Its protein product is CAVRQGANEKLFF.

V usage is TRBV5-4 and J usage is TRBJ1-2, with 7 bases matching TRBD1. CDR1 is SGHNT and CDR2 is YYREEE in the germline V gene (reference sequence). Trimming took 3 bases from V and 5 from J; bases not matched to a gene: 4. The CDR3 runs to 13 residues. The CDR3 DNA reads TGTGCCAGCAGCTCGGACAGGTCGTATGGCTACACCTTC. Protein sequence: CASSSDRSYGYTF.

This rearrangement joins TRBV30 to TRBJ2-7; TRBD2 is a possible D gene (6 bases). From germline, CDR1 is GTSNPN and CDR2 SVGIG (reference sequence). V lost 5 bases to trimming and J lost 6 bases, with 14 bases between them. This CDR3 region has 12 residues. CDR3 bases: TGTGCCTGGGACGGGAGAGGAGGCGAGCAGTACTTC. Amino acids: CAWDGRGGEQYF.

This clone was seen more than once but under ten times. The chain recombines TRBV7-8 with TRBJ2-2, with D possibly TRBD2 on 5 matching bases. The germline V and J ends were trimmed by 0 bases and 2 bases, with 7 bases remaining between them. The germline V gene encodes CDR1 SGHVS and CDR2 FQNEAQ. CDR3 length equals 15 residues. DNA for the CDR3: TGTGCCAGCAGCTTAGCGGGAGCCAACACCGGGGAGCTGTTTTTT. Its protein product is CASSLAGANTGELFF.

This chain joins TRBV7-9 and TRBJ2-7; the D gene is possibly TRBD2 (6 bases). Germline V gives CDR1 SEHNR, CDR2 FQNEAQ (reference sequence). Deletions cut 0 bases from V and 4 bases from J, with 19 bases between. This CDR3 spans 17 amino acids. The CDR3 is CASSLALVGGRAYEQYF. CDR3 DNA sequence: TGTGCCAGCAGCTTAGCTCTCGTCGGGGGAAGAGCTTACGAGCAGTACTTC.

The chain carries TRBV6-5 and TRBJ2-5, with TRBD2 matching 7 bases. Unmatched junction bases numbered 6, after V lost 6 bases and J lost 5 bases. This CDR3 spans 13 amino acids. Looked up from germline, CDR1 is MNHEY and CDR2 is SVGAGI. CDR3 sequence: CASSQGGKETQYF. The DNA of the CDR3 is TGTGCCAGCAGCCAGGGAGGGAAGGAGACCCAGTACTTC.

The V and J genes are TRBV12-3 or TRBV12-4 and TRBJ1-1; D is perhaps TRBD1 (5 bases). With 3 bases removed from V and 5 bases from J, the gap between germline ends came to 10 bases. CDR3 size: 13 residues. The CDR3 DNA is TGTGCCAGCAGTTTCCAGGGAGAGACTGAAGCTTTCTTT. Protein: CASSFQGETEAFF.

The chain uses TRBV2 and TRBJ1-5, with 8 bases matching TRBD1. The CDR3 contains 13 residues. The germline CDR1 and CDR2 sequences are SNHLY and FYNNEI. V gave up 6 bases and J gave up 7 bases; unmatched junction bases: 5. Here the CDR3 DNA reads TGTGCCAGCAGGGTCAGGGGGCAACAGCCCCAGCATTTT. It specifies CASRVRGQQPQHF.

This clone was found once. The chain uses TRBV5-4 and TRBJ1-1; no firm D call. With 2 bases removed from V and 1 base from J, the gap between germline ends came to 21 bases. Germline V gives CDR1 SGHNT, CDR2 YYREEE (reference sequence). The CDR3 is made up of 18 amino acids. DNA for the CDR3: TGTGCCAGCAGCTTAACTGTATACAGCGCGGGATGGAACACTGAAGCTTTCTTT. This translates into CASSLTVYSAGWNTEAFF.

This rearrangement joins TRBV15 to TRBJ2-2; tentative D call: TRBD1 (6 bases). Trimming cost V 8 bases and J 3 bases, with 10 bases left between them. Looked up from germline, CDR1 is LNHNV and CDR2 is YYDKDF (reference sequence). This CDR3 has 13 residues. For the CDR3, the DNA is TGTGCCACCGGGGGCCCCGACACCGGGGAGCTGTTTTTT. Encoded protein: CATGGPDTGELFF.

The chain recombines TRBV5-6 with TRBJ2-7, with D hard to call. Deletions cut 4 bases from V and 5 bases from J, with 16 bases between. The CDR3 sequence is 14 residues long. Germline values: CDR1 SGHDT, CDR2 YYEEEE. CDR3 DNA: TGTGCCAGCAGCGTTACCCCGGGTGGCCACGAGCAGTACTTC. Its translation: CASSVTPGGHEQYF.

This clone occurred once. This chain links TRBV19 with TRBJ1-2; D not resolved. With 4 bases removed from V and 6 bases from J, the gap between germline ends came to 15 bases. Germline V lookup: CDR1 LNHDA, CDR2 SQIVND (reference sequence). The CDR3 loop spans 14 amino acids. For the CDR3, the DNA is TGTGCCAGTAGTACCTACTCTGGGCTCGATGGCTACACCTTC. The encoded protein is CASSTYSGLDGYTF.

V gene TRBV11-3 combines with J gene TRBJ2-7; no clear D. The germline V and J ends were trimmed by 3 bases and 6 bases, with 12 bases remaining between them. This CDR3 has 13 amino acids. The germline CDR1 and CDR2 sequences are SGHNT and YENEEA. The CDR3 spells CASSFSRAAEQYF. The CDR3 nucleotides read TGTGCCAGCAGCTTCTCAAGGGCTGCCGAGCAGTACTTC. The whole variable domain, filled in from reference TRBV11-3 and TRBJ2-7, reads EAGVVQSPRYKIIEKKQPVAFWCNPISGHNTLYWYLQNLGQGPELLIRYENEEAVDDSQLPKDRFSAERLKGVDSTLKIQPAELGDSAVYLCASSFSRAAEQYFGPGTRLTVT.

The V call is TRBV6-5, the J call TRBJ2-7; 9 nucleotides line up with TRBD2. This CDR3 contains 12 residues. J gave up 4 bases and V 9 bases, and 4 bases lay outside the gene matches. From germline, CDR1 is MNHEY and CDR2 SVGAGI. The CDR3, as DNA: TGTGCCAGACTAGCGGGCCTATACGAGCAGTACTTC. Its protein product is CARLAGLYEQYF.